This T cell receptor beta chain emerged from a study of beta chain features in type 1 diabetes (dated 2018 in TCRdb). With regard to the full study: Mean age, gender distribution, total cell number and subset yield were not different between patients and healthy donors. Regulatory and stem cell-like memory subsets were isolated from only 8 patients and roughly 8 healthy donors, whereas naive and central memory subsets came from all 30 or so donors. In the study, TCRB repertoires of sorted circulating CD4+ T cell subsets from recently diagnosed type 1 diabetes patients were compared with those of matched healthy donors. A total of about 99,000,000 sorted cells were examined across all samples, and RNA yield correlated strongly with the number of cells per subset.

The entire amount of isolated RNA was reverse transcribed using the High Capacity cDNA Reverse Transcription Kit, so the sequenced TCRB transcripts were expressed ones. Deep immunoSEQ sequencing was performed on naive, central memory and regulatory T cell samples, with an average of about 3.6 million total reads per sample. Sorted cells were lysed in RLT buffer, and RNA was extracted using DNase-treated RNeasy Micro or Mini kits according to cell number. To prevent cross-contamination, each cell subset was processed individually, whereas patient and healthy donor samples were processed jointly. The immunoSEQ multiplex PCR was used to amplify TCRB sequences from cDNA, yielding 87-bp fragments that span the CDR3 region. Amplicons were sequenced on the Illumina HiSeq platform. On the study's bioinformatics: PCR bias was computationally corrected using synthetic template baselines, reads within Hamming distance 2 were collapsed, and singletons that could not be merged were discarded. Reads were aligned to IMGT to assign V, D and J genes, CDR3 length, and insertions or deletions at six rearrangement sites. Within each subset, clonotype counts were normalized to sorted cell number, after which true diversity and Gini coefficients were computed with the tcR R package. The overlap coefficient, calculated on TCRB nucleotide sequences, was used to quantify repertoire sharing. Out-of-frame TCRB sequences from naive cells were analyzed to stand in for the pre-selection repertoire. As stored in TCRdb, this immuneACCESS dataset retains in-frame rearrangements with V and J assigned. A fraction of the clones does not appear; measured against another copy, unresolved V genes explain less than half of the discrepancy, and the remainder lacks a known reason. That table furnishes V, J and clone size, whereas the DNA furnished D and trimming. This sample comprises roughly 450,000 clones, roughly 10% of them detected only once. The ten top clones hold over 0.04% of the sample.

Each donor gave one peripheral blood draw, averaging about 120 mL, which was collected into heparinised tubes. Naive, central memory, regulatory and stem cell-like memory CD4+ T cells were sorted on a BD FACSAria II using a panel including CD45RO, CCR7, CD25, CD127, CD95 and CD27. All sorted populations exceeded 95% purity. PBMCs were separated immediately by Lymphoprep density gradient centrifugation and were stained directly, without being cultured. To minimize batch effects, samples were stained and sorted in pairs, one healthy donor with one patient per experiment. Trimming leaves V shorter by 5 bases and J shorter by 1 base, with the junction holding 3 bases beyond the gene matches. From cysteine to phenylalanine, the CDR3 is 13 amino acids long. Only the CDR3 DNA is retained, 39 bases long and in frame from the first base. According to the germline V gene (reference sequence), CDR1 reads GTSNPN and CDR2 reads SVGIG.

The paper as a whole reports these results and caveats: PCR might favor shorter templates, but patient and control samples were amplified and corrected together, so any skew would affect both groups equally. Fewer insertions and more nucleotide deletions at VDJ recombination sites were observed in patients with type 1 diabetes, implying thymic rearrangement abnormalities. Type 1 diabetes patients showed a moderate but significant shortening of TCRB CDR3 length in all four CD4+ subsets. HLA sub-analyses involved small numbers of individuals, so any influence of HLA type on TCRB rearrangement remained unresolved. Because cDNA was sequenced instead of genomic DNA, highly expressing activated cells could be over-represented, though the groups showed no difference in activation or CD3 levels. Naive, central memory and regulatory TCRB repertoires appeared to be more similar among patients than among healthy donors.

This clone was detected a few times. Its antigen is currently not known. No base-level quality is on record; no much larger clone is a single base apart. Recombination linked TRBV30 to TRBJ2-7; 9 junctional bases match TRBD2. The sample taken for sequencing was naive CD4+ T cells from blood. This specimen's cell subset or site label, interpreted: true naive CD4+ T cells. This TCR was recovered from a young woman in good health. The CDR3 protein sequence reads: CAWGSGRSYEQYF. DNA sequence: TGTGCCTGGGGGAGCGGGAGGTCCTACGAGCAGTACTTC. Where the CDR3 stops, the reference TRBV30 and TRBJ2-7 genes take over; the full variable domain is SQTIHQWPATLVQPVGSPLSLECTVEGTSNPNLYWYRQAAGRGLQLLFYSVGIGQISSEVPQNLSASRPQDRQFILSSKKLLLSDSGFYLCAWGSGRSYEQYFGPGTRLTVT.